The T cell receptor beta chain described here comes from a study of regulatory T cells in long-lasting Graves disease. Study observations and caveats: The persistent group shared about 2,600 public clonotypes, more than the approximately 1,000 shared by new patients.

The CDR3 contains 15 residues. From germline, CDR1 is SGHRS and CDR2 YFSETQ. V shed 0 bases and J shed 1 base, with 10 bases lying between them. A word on this clonotype: Its antigen is currently unknown.

This sample's time point: newly diagnosed GD, antithyroid drugs for less than 3 months. Isolated PBMC RNA provided the starting material for the TCR library. With iRepertoire HTBI primers and Arm-PCR of CDR3 regions, TCR beta libraries were built. TCRdb passed the multiplex PCR reads through MiXCR, listing each CDR3 protein once. The repertoire holds over 500,000 distinct CDR3 sequences, with roughly 15% as singletons. These data also featured in a second study, about T cells in Graves' hyperthyroidism and ophthalmopathy.

The chain couples TRBV5-1 to TRBJ1-1; D gene unclear. The receptor's source is a woman aged 25 to 39 with Graves disease. The sequencing here drew on peripheral blood mononuclear cells (PBMCs), taken at new diagnosis, from a patient treated with antithyroid drugs. This chain's CDR3 is CASSLAFDKNTEAFF. The CDR3 DNA sequence: TGCGCCAGCAGCTTGGCCTTTGACAAGAACACTGAAGCTTTCTTT.